This TCR beta chain emerged from a study of cytomegalovirus exposure and HLA in healthy donors. Profiling relied on immunoSEQ multiplex PCR, and the TCRdb table lists in-frame clones only, not all of them. The repertoire holds about 82,000 clones, with 85% to 95% as singletons. Study-level findings and limits: Testing in vitro showed a few CMV-associated chains specific for CMV antigens. Reported results showed that the classifier diagnosed cytomegalovirus status with high specificity and sensitivity. The tendency of first-cohort TCR clusters to co-occur in the 120 or so validation repertoires was identified by a subsequent analysis.

The CDR3 totals 13 residues. The germline gives CDR1 MNHNS, CDR2 SASEGT. V was clipped by 6 bases and J by 5 bases, with 13 bases between them. This clone was seen more than once but under ten times. Its antigen is unidentified. Specimen: PBMCs. This TCR was recovered from a man aged 18 to 30 in good health and CMV-seronegative. The chain links TRBV6-1 to TRBJ1-1, with D hard to call. DNA of the CDR3: TGTGCCAGCAGCGGAGCGAGTAGGACTGAAGCTTTCTTT. Its protein product is CASSGASRTEAFF.